The T cell receptor beta chain described here comes from a study of T cells in Graves' hyperthyroidism and ophthalmopathy. Study details: Pretreatment peripheral blood was obtained at initial diagnosis. Regarding the study as a whole: The model's output predicted ophthalmopathy at a median of 6.5 months prior to onset. Among thyroid clonotypes expanded above 0.001, most also appeared in blood.

There are 12 residues in the CDR3. Germline lookup yields CDR1 ENHRY and CDR2 SYGVKD. Trimming took off 2 bases at V and 6 bases at J, with 5 bases between the two ends. Active moderate-to-severe ophthalmopathy, Clinical Activity Score at least 3, NOSPECS at least 4, under 3 months' duration. With respect to this clonotype: Its cognate antigen is unknown.

From RNA transcripts, TCR beta CDR3 regions were amplified. RT-PCR in the first round (using the HTBI primer set) targeted the TCR CDR3. A single record per CDR3 protein comes from TCRdb applying MiXCR to the multiplex PCR reads. This sample yields 600,000 or so distinct CDR3 sequences, of which 14% are seen a single time; 9.5% to 15% belongs to the top ten. The source of this sequence is a woman in her fifties or sixties with Graves' ophthalmopathy. The chain employs TRBV10-3 and TRBJ2-1; D remains ambiguous. Sequenced: blood. CDR3 in amino acids: CAISEVGNEQFF. In DNA form, the CDR3 reads TGTGCCATCAGTGAGGTGGGCAATGAGCAGTTCTTC.